The 17 T cell receptor beta chains below come from one sample, sequenced in a study of OX40 agonist ivuxolimab in advanced cancers. Assay: immunoSEQ multiplex PCR; the TCRdb copy retains only in-frame clones and omits some. The sample has some 100,000 clones, under 85% seen once. Sequences were derived from CD4+ or CD8+ T cells sorted from blood, sampled in a trial of the OX40 agonist ivuxolimab. These receptors were obtained from an adult with an advanced solid tumor such as melanoma, head and neck, liver or kidney cancer.

This chain joins TRBV11-1 and TRBJ2-7; 11 bases match TRBD1. From germline, CDR1 is SGHAT and CDR2 FQDESV (reference sequence). This CDR3 comprises 17 residues. Trimming took 5 bases from V and 0 from J; bases not matched to a gene: 9. As DNA, the CDR3 is TGTGCCAGCAGCCCCACGGGACAGGGGGTGTACTCCTACGAGCAGTACTTC. Protein: CASSPTGQGVYSYEQYF.

The chain is built from TRBV9 and TRBJ2-7, with 7 bases aligning to TRBD1. Unmatched junction bases numbered 10, after V lost 4 bases and J lost 3 bases. Per germline, CDR1 SGDLS and CDR2 YYNGEE. This CDR3 contains 15 residues. The CDR3 protein is CASSPRQGNFYEQYF. As DNA, the CDR3 is TGTGCCAGCAGCCCGAGACAGGGAAACTTCTACGAGCAGTACTTC.

This clone was observed once. CDR3 nucleotides: TGTGCCAGCAGTTTCGCCCAGGGGTCCTACGAGCAGTACTTC. This codes for CASSFAQGSYEQYF. V usage is TRBV28 and J usage is TRBJ2-7; D possibly corresponds to TRBD1 (6 bases). The germline V and J ends were trimmed by 3 bases and 1 base, with 10 bases remaining between them. The CDR3 covers 14 residues. The germline V gene encodes CDR1 MDHEN and CDR2 SYDVKM.

This sequence joins TRBV18 and TRBJ2-1; no clear D. The CDR3 runs 15 residues. Germline CDR1 reads KGHSH; CDR2 reads LQKENI. Trimming left V 3 bases short and J 2 bases short, with 11 bases between. CDR3 loop: CASSPPGLPYNEQFF. DNA for the CDR3: TGTGCCAGCTCACCCCCCGGGTTGCCCTACAATGAGCAGTTCTTC.

V and J are TRBV7-9 and TRBJ2-2; D remains unclear. CDR3 length equals 15 residues. CDR1 and CDR2 (germline): SEHNR, FQNEAQ (reference sequence). The ends were cut back, 5 bases at V and 5 bases at J, with 15 bases in the middle. The CDR3 DNA is TGTGCCAGCAGCCCCATTGCCGTAGAAACCGGGGAGCTGTTTTTT. Its translation is CASSPIAVETGELFF.

The chain has TRBV2 and TRBJ1-1; D uncertain. V gave up 0 bases and J gave up 9 bases, with 2 bases separating them. Germline lookup yields CDR1 SNHLY and CDR2 FYNNEI. This CDR3 is built from 10 residues. CDR3 DNA: TGTGCCAGCAGTGAAGCTCAAGCTTTCTTT. It translates to CASSEAQAFF. Filled out from reference TRBV2 and TRBJ1-1, the complete variable domain reads EPEVTQTPSHQVTQMGQEVILRCVPISNHLYFYWYRQILGQKVEFLVSFYNNEISEKSEIFDDQFSVERPDGSNFTLKIRSTKLEDSAMYFCASSEAQAFFGQGTRLTVV.

This clone was detected once. The CDR3 spells CASSAPGQGTETQYF. The DNA of the CDR3 is TGTGCCAGCAGTGCACCGGGACAGGGCACGGAGACCCAGTACTTC. The chain recombines TRBV2 with TRBJ2-5; 9 bases line up with TRBD1. The CDR3 is 15 amino acids. Per the germline V gene, CDR1 is SNHLY and CDR2 is FYNNEI. J was trimmed by 5 bases and V by 4 bases; bases with no gene match: 8.

The gene calls are TRBV29-1 and TRBJ1-1; TRBD1 aligns across 7 bases. The CDR3 has 12 amino acids. V trimming: 7 bases; J trimming: 5 bases; junction bases outside the gene matches: 7. Germline loops: CDR1 SQVTM, CDR2 ANQGSEA. CDR3 in DNA: TGCAGCGGCCTAAACAGGGGAACTGAAGCTTTCTTT. Translated: CSGLNRGTEAFF.

J is TRBJ1-1 and V is TRBV7-9; D is uncertain. V was cut by 5 bases and J by 7 bases, with 20 bases left in between. Germline V gene lookup returns CDR1 SEHNR and CDR2 FQNEAQ (reference sequence). The CDR3 consists of 15 residues. The CDR3 DNA is TGTGCCAGCAGCCCCATCGACCGATCGGAAAATGAAGCTTTCTTT. It is translated as CASSPIDRSENEAFF.

The chain links TRBV5-6 to TRBJ1-2; 10 nucleotides line up with TRBD1. Germline loops: CDR1 SGHDT, CDR2 YYEEEE. This CDR3 has 14 amino acids. Unmatched junction bases numbered 9, after V lost 6 bases and J lost 7 bases. The CDR3 DNA reads TGTGCCAGCATGCCCGGGACAGGGGCCCTTGGCTACACCTTC. This gives the protein CASMPGTGALGYTF.

The CDR3 here is CAWSVNRISGNTIYF. In nucleotides, the CDR3 is TGTGCCTGGAGTGTAAACAGGATCTCTGGAAACACCATATATTTT. This chain joins TRBV30 and TRBJ1-3; perhaps TRBD1 as D (5 bases). The CDR3 sequence is 15 residues long. The germline V gene encodes CDR1 GTSNPN and CDR2 SVGIG (reference sequence). The V end lost 0 bases, the J end lost 0 bases, and 9 bases lay between the germline ends.

With regard to this clone: This is likely a read error, given that the CDR3 carries no conserved phenylalanine or tryptophan at its end. No DNA is shown, since the ends of the CDR3 on it are uncertain; the CDR3 is the one TCRdb lists. The chain is built from TRBV5-8 and TRBJ1-2. The CDR3 comprises 10 residues, both ends counted. Germline V gives CDR1 SGHTS, CDR2 YDEGEE. CDR3 sequence reads: CASSLSRGRL.

The genes are TRBV7-9 and TRBJ2-2; perhaps TRBD2 as D (5 bases). V dropped 0 bases and J dropped 2 bases, with 13 bases sitting between them. The CDR3 spans 17 residues. Germline V CDR1 and CDR2: SEHNR, FQNEAQ (reference sequence). The CDR3 protein is CASSLALMTGNTGELFF. Here the CDR3 DNA reads TGTGCCAGCAGCTTAGCGCTAATGACGGGAAACACCGGGGAGCTGTTTTTT.

This chain joins TRBV9 and TRBJ2-2; D might be TRBD2 (6 bases). Trimming removed 4 bases at V and 3 bases at J, with 7 bases between. This CDR3 contains 13 residues. Germline CDR1 SGDLS, CDR2 YYNGEE. In nucleotides, the CDR3 is TGTGCCAGCAGCTCGGGGGACACCGGGGAGCTGTTTTTT. Protein product: CASSSGDTGELFF.

V usage is TRBV18 and J usage is TRBJ2-3, with D perhaps matching TRBD2 (6 bases). Germline V lookup: CDR1 KGHSH, CDR2 LQKENI. CDR3 size: 16 residues. V was shortened by 2 bases and J by 3 bases, with 15 bases between the two germline ends. For the CDR3, the DNA is TGTGCCAGCTCACCAAAGTCGGGAGCCCTAACAGATACGCAGTATTTT. Translation gives CASSPKSGALTDTQYF.

The CDR3 sequence: CASSPNRAGNTIYF. The DNA for the CDR3 is TGTGCCAGCAGCCCAAACAGGGCTGGAAACACCATATATTTT. J is TRBJ1-3 and V is TRBV14; D possibly corresponds to TRBD1 (6 bases). The germline V gene has CDR1 SGHDN and CDR2 FVKESK. V was pared by 4 bases and J by 2 bases, with 9 bases between. There are 14 residues in the CDR3.

The gene calls are TRBV5-6 and TRBJ1-2; D is perhaps TRBD1 (5 bases). The V gene's germline CDR1 is SGHDT and CDR2 YYEEEE. V shed 2 bases and J shed 1 base, with 18 bases lying between them. The CDR3 loop spans 17 amino acids. CDR3 amino acids: CASSLGQGYPFNYGYTF. CDR3 DNA sequence: TGTGCCAGCAGCTTAGGGCAGGGTTATCCATTTAACTATGGCTACACCTTC.